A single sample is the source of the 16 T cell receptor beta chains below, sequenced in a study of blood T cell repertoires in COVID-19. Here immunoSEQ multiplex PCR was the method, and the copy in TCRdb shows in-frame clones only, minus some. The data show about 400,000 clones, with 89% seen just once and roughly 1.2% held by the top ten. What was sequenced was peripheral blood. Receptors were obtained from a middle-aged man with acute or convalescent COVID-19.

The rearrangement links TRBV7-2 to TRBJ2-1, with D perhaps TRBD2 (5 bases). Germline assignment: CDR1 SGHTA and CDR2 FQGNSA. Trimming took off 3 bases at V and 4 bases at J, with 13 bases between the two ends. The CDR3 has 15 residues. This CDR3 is CASSFLAGLYNEQFF. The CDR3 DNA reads TGTGCCAGCAGCTTTTTGGCGGGCCTGTACAATGAGCAGTTCTTC.

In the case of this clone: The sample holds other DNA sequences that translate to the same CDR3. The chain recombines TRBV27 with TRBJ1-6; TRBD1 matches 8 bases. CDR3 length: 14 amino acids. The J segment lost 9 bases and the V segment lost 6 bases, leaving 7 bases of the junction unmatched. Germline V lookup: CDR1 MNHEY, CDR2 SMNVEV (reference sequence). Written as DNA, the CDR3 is TGTGCCAGCAGACCGACAGGGGAGGGTTCACCCCTCCACTTT. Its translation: CASRPTGEGSPLHF.

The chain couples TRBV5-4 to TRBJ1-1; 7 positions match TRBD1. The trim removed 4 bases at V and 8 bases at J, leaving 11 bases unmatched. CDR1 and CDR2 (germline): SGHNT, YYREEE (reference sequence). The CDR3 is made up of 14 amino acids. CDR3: CASSIGGSAGEAFF. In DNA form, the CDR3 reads TGTGCCAGCAGCATAGGGGGCAGTGCAGGAGAAGCTTTCTTT.

CDR3 amino acids: CASSSPGVDSPNTGELFF. The CDR3 DNA follows: TGTGCCAGCAGTTCACCAGGTGTGGACAGTCCGAACACCGGGGAGCTGTTTTTT. The chain recombines TRBV28 with TRBJ2-2; tentative D call: TRBD1 (6 bases). The CDR3 loop spans 18 amino acids. CDR1 and CDR2 (germline): MDHEN, SYDVKM. Trimming removed 4 bases at V and 0 bases at J, with 18 bases between.

CDR3 region: CASSLGGRHTEAFF. Written as DNA, the CDR3 is TGTGCCAGCAGCTTGGGAGGGAGGCACACTGAAGCTTTCTTT. This chain links TRBV5-6 with TRBJ1-1, with D unresolved. CDR1 SGHDT and CDR2 YYEEEE come from the germline V gene. The CDR3 totals 14 residues. The V end was cut by 0 bases, the J end by 3 bases, with 9 bases between.

The CDR3 spells CASSLFETRLNGYTF. The CDR3 nucleotides are TGTGCCAGCAGTTTATTCGAGACACGCCTTAATGGCTACACCTTC. The V gene is TRBV28, the J gene TRBJ1-2; D is ambiguous. Deletions cut 1 base from V and 6 bases from J, with 15 bases between. The CDR3 totals 15 residues. Germline V gives CDR1 MDHEN, CDR2 SYDVKM.

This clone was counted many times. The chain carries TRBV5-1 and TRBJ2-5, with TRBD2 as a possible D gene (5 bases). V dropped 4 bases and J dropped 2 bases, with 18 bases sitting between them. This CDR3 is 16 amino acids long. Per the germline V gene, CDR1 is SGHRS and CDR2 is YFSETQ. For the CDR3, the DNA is TGCGCCAGCAGCCCCCTAGGGAGATTGTATCAAGAGACCCAGTACTTC. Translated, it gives CASSPLGRLYQETQYF.

CDR3 coding DNA: TGTGCCAGCAGCATCACAGGTCGGAAAGGCGAGCAGTACTTC. As protein: CASSITGRKGEQYF. J is TRBJ2-7 and V is TRBV5-6; D may be TRBD1 (5 bases). Between the trimmed V and J ends, which lost 4 bases and 6 bases, there was a span of 17 bases. Germline CDR1 reads SGHDT; CDR2 reads YYEEEE. This CDR3 has 14 amino acids.

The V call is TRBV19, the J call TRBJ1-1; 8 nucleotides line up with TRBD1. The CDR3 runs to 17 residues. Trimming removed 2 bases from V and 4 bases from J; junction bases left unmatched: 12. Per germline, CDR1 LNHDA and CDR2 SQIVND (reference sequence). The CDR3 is CASSIYPSGQGFTEAFF. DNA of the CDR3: TGTGCCAGTAGTATATACCCCTCCGGACAGGGCTTCACTGAAGCTTTCTTT.

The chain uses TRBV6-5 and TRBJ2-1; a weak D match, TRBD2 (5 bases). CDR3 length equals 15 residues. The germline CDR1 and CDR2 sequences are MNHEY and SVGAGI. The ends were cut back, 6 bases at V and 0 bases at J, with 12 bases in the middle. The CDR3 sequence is CASSLRDSSYNEQFF. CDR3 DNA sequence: TGTGCCAGCAGCCTCCGGGATTCCTCCTACAATGAGCAGTTCTTC.

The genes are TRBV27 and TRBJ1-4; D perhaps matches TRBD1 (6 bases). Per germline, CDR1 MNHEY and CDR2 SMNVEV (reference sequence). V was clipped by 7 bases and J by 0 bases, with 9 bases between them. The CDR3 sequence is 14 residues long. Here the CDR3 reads CASTRTATNEKLFF. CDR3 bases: TGTGCCAGCACGAGGACAGCAACTAATGAAAAACTGTTTTTT. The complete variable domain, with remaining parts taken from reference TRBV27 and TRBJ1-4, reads EAQVTQNPRYLITVTGKKLTVTCSQNMNHEYMSWYRQDPGLGLRQIYYSMNVEVTDKGDVPEGYKVSRKEKRNFPLILESPSPNQTSLYFCASTRTATNEKLFFGSGTQLSVL.

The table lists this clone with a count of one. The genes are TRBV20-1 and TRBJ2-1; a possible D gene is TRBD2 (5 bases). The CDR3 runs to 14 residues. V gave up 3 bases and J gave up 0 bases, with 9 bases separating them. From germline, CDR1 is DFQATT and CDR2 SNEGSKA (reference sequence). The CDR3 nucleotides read TGCAGTGCTAGTAGCGCGAGCTCCTACAATGAGCAGTTCTTC. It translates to CSASSASSYNEQFF.

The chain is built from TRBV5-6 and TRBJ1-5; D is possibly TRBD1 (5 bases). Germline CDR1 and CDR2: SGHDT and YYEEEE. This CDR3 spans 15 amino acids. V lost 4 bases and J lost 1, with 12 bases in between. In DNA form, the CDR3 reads TGTGCCAGCAGCCGGGTTGGACAAAGCAATCAGCCCCAGCATTTT. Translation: CASSRVGQSNQPQHF.

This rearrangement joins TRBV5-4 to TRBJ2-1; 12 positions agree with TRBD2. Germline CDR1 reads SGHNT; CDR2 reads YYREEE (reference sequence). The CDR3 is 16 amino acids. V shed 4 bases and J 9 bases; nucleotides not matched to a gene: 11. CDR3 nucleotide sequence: TGTGCCAGCAGCACTAGGACTAGCGGGGTCAAAAGTGAGCAGTTCTTC. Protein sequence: CASSTRTSGVKSEQFF.

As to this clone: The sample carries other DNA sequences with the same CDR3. CDR3: CASSTTGGTEAFF. CDR3 DNA: TGTGCCAGCAGCACGACAGGGGGCACTGAAGCTTTCTTT. This chain joins TRBV7-9 and TRBJ1-1; 9 bases map to TRBD1. This CDR3 is built from 13 residues. The trim removed 5 bases at V and 4 bases at J, leaving 2 bases unmatched. Germline values: CDR1 SEHNR, CDR2 FQNEAQ (reference sequence). Using reference TRBV7-9 and TRBJ1-1 for the parts outside the CDR3, the full variable domain is DTGVSQNPRHKITKRGQNVTFRCDPISEHNRLYWYRQTLGQGPEFLTYFQNEAQLEKSRLLSDRFSAERPKGSFSTLEIQRTEQGDSAMYLCASSTTGGTEAFFGQGTRLTVV.

The CDR3 region is CASSVILAGPSFF. The CDR3 coding sequence is TGTGCCAGTAGTGTTATACTAGCGGGGCCGTCGTTCTTC. The chain is built from TRBV19 and TRBJ2-1; TRBD2 matches 10 bases. This CDR3 comprises 13 residues. Germline assignment: CDR1 LNHDA and CDR2 SQIVND (reference sequence). The ends lost 5 bases at V and 15 bases at J; junction bases unmatched: 10.